One and the same sample provided the 6 T cell receptor beta chains below, sequenced in a study of blood T cell repertoires in COVID-19. Sequencing was performed with immunoSEQ multiplex PCR; in TCRdb, only in-frame clones are kept and a portion is missing. The table shows approximately 97,000 clones, with 70% to 90% occurring only once. The specimen was peripheral blood. Receptors were obtained from a man aged 40-50 years with active or convalescent COVID-19.

The chain joins TRBV3-1 (or the pseudogene TRBV3-2) to TRBJ2-7; TRBD2 agrees at 10 bases. V shed 2 bases, J shed 7 bases, and the junction held 8 bases outside the gene matches. This CDR3 spans 15 amino acids. Per the germline V gene, CDR1 is LGHDT and CDR2 is YNNKEL (reference sequence). The DNA of the CDR3 is TGTGCCAGCAGCCAACTAGCGGGGGCCTCGGGAGAGCAGTACTTC. It yields the protein CASSQLAGASGEQYF.

This chain joins TRBV5-4 and TRBJ2-5; the match to TRBD2 covers 16 bases. J gave up 0 bases and V 4 bases, and 6 bases lay outside the gene matches. Germline V gene sequence: CDR1 SGHNT, CDR2 YYREEE (reference sequence). This CDR3 is built from 18 residues. CDR3 region: CASSTGTSGGAYQETQYF. In nucleotides, the CDR3 is TGTGCCAGCAGCACCGGGACTAGCGGGGGGGCGTACCAAGAGACCCAGTACTTC.

The J gene is TRBJ1-2, the V gene TRBV19; TRBD1 agrees at 7 bases. V shed 8 bases and J 5 bases; nucleotides not matched to a gene: 17. The CDR3 length is 16 residues. Germline V gene sequence: CDR1 LNHDA, CDR2 SQIVND (reference sequence). The CDR3 sequence: CASLRGGQGRGYGYTF. CDR3 coding DNA: TGTGCCAGTTTAAGAGGGGGCCAGGGGCGCGGGTATGGCTACACCTTC.

This clone was picked up one time. This chain joins TRBV6-6 and TRBJ2-5; TRBD2 matches 8 bases. CDR1 is MNHNY, CDR2 SVGAGI, per germline (reference sequence). The junction had 6 bases not matched to a gene; V was cut back by 2 bases and J by 7 bases. The CDR3 length is 14 residues. CDR3 protein: CASSYAASGSTQYF. CDR3 in DNA: TGTGCCAGCAGTTACGCGGCTAGCGGGTCGACCCAGTACTTC.

The chain has TRBV4-3 and TRBJ2-5, with a weak D call TRBD1 (5 bases). The CDR3 spans 16 residues. Germline V gene data show CDR1 as LGHNA and CDR2 as YSLEER. Trimming cost V 0 bases and J 5 bases, with 16 bases left between them. DNA of the CDR3: TGCGCCAGCAGCCAAGATTGGGGCGGTCCCGGGGAGACCCAGTACTTC. Translating it yields CASSQDWGGPGETQYF.

V is TRBV4-2 and J is TRBJ2-2, with TRBD2 matching 10 bases. Germline V gene data show CDR1 as LGHNA and CDR2 as YNFKEQ. J gave up 4 bases and V 3 bases, and 8 bases lay outside the gene matches. This CDR3 is built from 17 residues. The CDR3 DNA sequence: TGTGCCAGCAGCCACAGCGGGGGGGCCGGCGCCACCGGGGAGCTGTTTTTT. It codes for CASSHSGGAGATGELFF.